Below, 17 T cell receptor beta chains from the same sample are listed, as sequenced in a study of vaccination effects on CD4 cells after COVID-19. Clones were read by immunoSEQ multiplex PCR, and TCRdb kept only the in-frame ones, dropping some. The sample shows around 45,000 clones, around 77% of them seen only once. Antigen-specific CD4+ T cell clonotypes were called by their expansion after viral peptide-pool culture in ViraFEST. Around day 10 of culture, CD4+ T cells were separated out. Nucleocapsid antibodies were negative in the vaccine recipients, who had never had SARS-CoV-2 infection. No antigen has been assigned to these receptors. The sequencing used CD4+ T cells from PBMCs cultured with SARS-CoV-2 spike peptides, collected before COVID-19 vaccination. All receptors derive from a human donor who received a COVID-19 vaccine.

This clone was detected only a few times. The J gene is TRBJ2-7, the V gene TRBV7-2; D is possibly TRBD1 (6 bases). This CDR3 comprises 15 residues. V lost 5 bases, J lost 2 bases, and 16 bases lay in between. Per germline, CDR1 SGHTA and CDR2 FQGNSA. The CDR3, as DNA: TGTGCCAGCAGCATAAAACCGGGACAACCCTACGAGCAGTACGTC. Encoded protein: CASSIKPGQPYEQYV.

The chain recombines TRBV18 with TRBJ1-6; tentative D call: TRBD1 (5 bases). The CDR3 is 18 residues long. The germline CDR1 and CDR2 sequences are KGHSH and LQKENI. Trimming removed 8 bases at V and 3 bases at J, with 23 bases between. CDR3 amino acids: CASHYGASSPGYNSPLHF. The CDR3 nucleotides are TGTGCCAGCCACTACGGGGCTTCCTCCCCCGGCTATAATTCACCCCTCCACTTT.

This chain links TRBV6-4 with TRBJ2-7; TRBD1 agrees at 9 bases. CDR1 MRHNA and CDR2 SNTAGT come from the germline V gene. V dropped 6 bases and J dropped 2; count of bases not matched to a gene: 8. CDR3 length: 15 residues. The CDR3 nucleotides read TGTGCCAGCAGCCCCGGGACAGGGATAACCTACGAGCAGTACGTC. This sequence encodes CASSPGTGITYEQYV.

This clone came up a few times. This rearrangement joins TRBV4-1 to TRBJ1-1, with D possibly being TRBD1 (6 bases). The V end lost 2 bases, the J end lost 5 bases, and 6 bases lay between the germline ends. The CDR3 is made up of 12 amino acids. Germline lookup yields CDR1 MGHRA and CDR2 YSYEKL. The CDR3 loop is CASSQQGTEAFF. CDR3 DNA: TGCGCCAGCAGCCAACAGGGGACTGAAGCTTTCTTT.

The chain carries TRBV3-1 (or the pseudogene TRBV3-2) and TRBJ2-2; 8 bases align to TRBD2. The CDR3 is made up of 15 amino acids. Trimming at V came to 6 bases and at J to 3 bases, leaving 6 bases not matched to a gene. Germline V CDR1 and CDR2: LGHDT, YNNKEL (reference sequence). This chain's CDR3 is CASSYRGGDTGELFF. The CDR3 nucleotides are TGTGCCAGCAGTTATCGGGGGGGAGACACCGGGGAGCTGTTTTTT.

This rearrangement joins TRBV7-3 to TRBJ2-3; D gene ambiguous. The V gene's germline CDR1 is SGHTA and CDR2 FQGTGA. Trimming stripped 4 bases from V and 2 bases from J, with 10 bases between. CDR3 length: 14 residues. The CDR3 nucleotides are TGTGCCAGCAGCTCGGGCTACGCCACAGATACGCAGTATTTT. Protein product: CASSSGYATDTQYF. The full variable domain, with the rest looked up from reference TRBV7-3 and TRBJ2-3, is GAGVSQTPSNKVTEKGKYVELRCDPISGHTALYWYRQSLGQGPEFLIYFQGTGAADDSGLPNDRFFAVRPEGSVSTLKIQRTERGDSAVYLCASSSGYATDTQYFGPGTRLTVL.

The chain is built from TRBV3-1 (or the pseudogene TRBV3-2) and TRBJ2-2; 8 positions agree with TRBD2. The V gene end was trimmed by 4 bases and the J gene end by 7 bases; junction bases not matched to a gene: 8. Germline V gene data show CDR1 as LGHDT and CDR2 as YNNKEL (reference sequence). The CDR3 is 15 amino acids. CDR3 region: CASSRTGGRGGELFF. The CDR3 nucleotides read TGTGCCAGCAGCCGAACGGGGGGGCGTGGCGGGGAGCTGTTTTTT.

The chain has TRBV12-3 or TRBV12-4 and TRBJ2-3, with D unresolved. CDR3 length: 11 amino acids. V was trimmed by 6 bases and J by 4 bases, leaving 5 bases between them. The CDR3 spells CASRRSDTQYF. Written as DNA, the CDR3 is TGTGCCAGCAGGCGGTCAGATACGCAGTATTTT.

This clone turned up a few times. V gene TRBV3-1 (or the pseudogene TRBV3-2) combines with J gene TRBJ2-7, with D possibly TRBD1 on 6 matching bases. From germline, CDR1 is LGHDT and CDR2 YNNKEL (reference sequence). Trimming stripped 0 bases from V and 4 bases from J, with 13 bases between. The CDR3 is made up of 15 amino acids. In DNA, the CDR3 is TGTGCCAGCAGCCAAGATCCGGGACACTTATACGAGCAGTACGTC. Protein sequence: CASSQDPGHLYEQYV.

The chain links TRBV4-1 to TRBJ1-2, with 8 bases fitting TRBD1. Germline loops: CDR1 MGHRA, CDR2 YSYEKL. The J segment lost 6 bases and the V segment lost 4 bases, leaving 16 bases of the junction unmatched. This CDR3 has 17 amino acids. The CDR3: CASSPPDAGGPNNGYTF. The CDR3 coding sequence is TGCGCCAGCAGCCCTCCGGATGCAGGGGGCCCCAACAATGGCTACACCTTC.

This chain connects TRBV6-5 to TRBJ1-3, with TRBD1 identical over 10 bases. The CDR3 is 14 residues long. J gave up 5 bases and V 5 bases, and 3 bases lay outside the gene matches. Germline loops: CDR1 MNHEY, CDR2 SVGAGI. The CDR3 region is CASSQTGGRNTIYF. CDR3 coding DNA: TGTGCCAGCAGTCAGACAGGGGGCCGAAACACCATATATTTT.

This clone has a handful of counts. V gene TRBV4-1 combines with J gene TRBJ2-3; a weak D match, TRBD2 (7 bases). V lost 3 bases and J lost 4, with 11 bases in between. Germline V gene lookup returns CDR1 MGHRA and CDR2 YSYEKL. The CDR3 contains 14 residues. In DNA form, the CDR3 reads TGCGCCAGCAGCCAGGGGGGGGCCCCAGATACGCAGTATTTT. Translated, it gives CASSQGGAPDTQYF.

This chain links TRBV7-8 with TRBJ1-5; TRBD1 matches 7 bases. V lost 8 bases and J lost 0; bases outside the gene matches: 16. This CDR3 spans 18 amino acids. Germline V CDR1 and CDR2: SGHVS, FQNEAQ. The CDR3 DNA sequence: TGTGCCAGCTCCTCAGCCGGGACAGCGGGTAATAGCAATCAGCCCCAGCATTTT. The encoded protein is CASSSAGTAGNSNQPQHF.

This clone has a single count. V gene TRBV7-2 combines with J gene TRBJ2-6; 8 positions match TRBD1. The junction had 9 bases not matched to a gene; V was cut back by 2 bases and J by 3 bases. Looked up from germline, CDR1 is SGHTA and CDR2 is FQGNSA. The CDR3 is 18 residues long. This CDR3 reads CASSLPTGGFLGANVLTF. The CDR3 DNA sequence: TGTGCCAGCAGCTTACCCACAGGGGGTTTTCTTGGGGCCAACGTCCTGACTTTC.

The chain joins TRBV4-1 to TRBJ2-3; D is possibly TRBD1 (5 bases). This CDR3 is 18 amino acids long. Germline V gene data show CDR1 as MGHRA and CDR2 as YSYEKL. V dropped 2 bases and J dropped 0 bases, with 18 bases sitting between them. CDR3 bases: TGCGCCAGCAGCCAACTGGCAGGGCTCACACCTAGCACAGATACGCAGTATTTT. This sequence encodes CASSQLAGLTPSTDTQYF.

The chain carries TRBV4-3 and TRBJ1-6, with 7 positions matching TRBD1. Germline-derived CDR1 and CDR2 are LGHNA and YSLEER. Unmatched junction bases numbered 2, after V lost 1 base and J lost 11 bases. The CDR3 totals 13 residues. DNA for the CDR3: TGCGCCAGCAGCCAAGGGGACAGAACACCCCTCCACTTT. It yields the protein CASSQGDRTPLHF.

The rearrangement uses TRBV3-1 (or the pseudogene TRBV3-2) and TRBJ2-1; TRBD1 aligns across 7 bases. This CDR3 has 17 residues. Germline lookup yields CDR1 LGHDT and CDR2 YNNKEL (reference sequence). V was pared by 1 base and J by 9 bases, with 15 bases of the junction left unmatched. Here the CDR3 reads CASSQGRVRQGLVEQFF. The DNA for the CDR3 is TGTGCCAGCAGCCAAGGGCGCGTGAGACAGGGCCTGGTTGAGCAGTTCTTC.